These 13 T cell receptor beta chains were sequenced from one sample in a study of molecular identifiers for immune sequencing clone quantification. MiXCR, run by TCRdb on the PCR reads, gives a single entry per CDR3 protein. The sample has about 510,000 distinct CDR3 sequences, less than 30% seen once. Sequencing input: naive CD8+ T cells from blood, with Jurkat cell RNA spiked in. Subset of the sample: FACS-sorted CD8+CD4-CCR7+CD45RA+ naive T cells. These receptors all stem from a human donor in good health. Some libraries in this study had Jurkat cell RNA spiked in.

This clonotype has just a few counts. The chain carries TRBV6-5 and TRBJ2-7; D unclear. V was shortened by 2 bases and J by 3 bases, with 14 bases between the two germline ends. The CDR3 totals 15 residues. Germline CDR1 is MNHEY and CDR2 is SVGAGI. CDR3 sequence reads: CASSYPRAGYYEQYF. The CDR3 nucleotides are TGTGCCAGCAGTTACCCCCGAGCAGGCTACTACGAGCAGTACTTC.

V usage is TRBV19 and J usage is TRBJ2-5; 11 bases agree with TRBD1. Germline trimming cut 5 bases from V and 6 bases from J; bases unmatched to any gene: 8. Germline loops: CDR1 LNHDA, CDR2 SQIVND (reference sequence). The CDR3 runs to 15 residues. The CDR3 bases are TGTGCCAGTAGTGCGCTGGACAGGGGGCCGAAGACCCAGTACTTC. Translation: CASSALDRGPKTQYF.

This clonotype occurred many times. The chain's CDR3 is CSASNSGRAGEQYF. As DNA, the CDR3 is TGCAGTGCGTCGAATAGCGGGAGGGCCGGCGAGCAGTACTTC. The chain links TRBV20-1 to TRBJ2-7; TRBD2 matches at 11 bases. The CDR3 spans 14 residues. In germline, CDR1 is DFQATT, CDR2 SNEGSKA (reference sequence). V trimming: 6 bases; J trimming: 6 bases; junction bases outside the gene matches: 10.

This clonotype came up a few times. The chain is built from TRBV20-1 and TRBJ2-7; tentative D call: TRBD2 (6 bases). This CDR3 comprises 14 residues. CDR1 and CDR2 (germline): DFQATT, SNEGSKA (reference sequence). Trimming took 6 bases from V and 1 from J, leaving 16 bases between them. The CDR3 loop reads CSALKEGLSYEQYF. CDR3 bases: TGCAGTGCACTTAAAGAGGGACTTTCCTACGAGCAGTACTTC.

This clonotype occurred a few times. The V call is TRBV6-1, the J call TRBJ2-6, with a possible D match to TRBD1 (6 bases). V shed 7 bases and J shed 0 bases, with 19 bases lying between them. The germline V gene encodes CDR1 MNHNS and CDR2 SASEGT. The CDR3 length is 18 residues. CDR3 protein: CASKTQGSSSSGANVLTF. The CDR3 region has the DNA TGTGCCAGCAAAACCCAGGGGTCTTCTAGCTCTGGGGCCAACGTCCTGACTTTC.

This CDR3 reads CASSITATGGTYEQYF. CDR3 DNA: TGTGCCAGCAGTATTACGGCTACGGGAGGGACCTACGAGCAGTACTTC. The V gene is TRBV6-2 or TRBV6-3, the J gene TRBJ2-7, with 8 bases aligning to TRBD2. Germline CDR1 is MNHEY and CDR2 is SVGEGT. V was pared by 5 bases and J by 2 bases, with 11 bases of the junction left unmatched. The length of the CDR3 is 16 residues.

This chain links TRBV12-3 or TRBV12-4 with TRBJ2-3; D gene uncertain. The CDR3 is made up of 16 amino acids. V was trimmed by 5 bases and J by 0 bases, leaving 15 bases between them. The CDR3 reads CASSPGLHSSTDTQYF. The DNA for the CDR3 is TGTGCCAGCAGTCCGGGCCTCCACTCTAGCACAGATACGCAGTATTTT.

This clonotype was found once. The chain employs TRBV19 and TRBJ1-1; D is unclear. Germline CDR1 is LNHDA and CDR2 is SQIVND (reference sequence). The CDR3 extends over 13 amino acids. Trimming took off 6 bases at V and 1 base at J, with 9 bases between the two ends. The CDR3 DNA follows: TGTGCCAGTAGGGTAGGGAGGAACACTGAAGCTTTCTTT. It yields the protein CASRVGRNTEAFF.

This clonotype was seen more than once but under ten times. The chain employs TRBV4-3 and TRBJ2-1, with D possibly matching TRBD1 (5 bases). The CDR3 has 15 amino acids. V was trimmed by 3 bases and J by 7 bases, leaving 16 bases between them. CDR1 and CDR2 from the germline V gene are LGHNA and YSLEER. CDR3 residues: CASSQVVAGRNEQFF. In nucleotides, the CDR3 is TGCGCCAGCAGCCAGGTCGTGGCAGGGCGGAATGAGCAGTTCTTC.

This clonotype was found many times. The CDR3 loop is CASSMTGGLDEQYF. The DNA of the CDR3 is TGTGCCAGCAGCATGACAGGGGGCCTGGACGAGCAGTACTTC. The V and J genes are TRBV9 and TRBJ2-7; 10 positions agree with TRBD1. The V gene end was trimmed by 4 bases and the J gene end by 5 bases; junction bases not matched to a gene: 6. Looked up from germline, CDR1 is SGDLS and CDR2 is YYNGEE. The length of the CDR3 is 14 residues.

This CDR3 is CAWSVQGWEQYF. CDR3 DNA: TGTGCCTGGAGTGTTCAAGGTTGGGAGCAGTACTTC. The chain has TRBV30 and TRBJ2-7; D call uncertain. CDR3 length: 12 residues. Between the trimmed V and J ends, which lost 0 bases and 7 bases, there was a span of 10 bases. Germline values: CDR1 GTSNPN, CDR2 SVGIG (reference sequence). Based on the CDR3 plus reference TRBV30 and TRBJ2-7, the full variable domain is SQTIHQWPATLVQPVGSPLSLECTVEGTSNPNLYWYRQAAGRGLQLLFYSVGIGQISSEVPQNLSASRPQDRQFILSSKKLLLSDSGFYLCAWSVQGWEQYFGPGTRLTVT.

This clonotype has just a few counts. The rearrangement uses TRBV4-3 and TRBJ2-1; 7 nucleotides line up with TRBD2. The CDR3 spans 15 residues. Trimming at V came to 4 bases and at J to 8 bases, leaving 11 bases not matched to a gene. CDR1 is LGHNA and CDR2 is YSLEER in the germline V gene. CDR3 DNA: TGCGCCAGCAGCCCCTCACGACTAGCCCAATATGAGCAGTTCTTC. It specifies CASSPSRLAQYEQFF.

This clonotype was detected only a few times. The chain uses TRBV7-9 and TRBJ1-6, with D hard to call. The germline gives CDR1 SEHNR, CDR2 FQNEAQ (reference sequence). The CDR3 contains 15 residues. V was shortened by 5 bases and J by 11 bases, with 19 bases between the two germline ends. This chain's CDR3 is CASSQSGTPNPPLHF. The CDR3 DNA sequence: TGTGCCAGCAGCCAGTCTGGTACCCCCAACCCACCCCTCCACTTT. Based on the CDR3 plus reference TRBV7-9 and TRBJ1-6, the full variable domain is DTGVSQNPRHKITKRGQNVTFRCDPISEHNRLYWYRQTLGQGPEFLTYFQNEAQLEKSRLLSDRFSAERPKGSFSTLEIQRTEQGDSAMYLCASSQSGTPNPPLHFGNGTRLTVT.